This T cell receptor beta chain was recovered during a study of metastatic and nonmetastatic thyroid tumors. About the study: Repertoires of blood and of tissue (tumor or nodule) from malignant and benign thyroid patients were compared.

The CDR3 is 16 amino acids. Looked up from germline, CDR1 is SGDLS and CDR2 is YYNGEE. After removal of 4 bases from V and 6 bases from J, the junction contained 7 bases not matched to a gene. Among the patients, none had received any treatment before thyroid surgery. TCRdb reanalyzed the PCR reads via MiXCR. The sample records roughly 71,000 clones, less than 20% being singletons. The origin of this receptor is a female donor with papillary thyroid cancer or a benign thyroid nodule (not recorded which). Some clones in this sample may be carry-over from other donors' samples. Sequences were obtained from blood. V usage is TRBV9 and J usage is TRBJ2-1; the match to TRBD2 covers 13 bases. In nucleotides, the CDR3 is TGTGCCAGCAGCTCCCGGACTAGCGGGAGTTGCAATGAGCAGTTCTTC. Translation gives CASSSRTSGSCNEQFF.